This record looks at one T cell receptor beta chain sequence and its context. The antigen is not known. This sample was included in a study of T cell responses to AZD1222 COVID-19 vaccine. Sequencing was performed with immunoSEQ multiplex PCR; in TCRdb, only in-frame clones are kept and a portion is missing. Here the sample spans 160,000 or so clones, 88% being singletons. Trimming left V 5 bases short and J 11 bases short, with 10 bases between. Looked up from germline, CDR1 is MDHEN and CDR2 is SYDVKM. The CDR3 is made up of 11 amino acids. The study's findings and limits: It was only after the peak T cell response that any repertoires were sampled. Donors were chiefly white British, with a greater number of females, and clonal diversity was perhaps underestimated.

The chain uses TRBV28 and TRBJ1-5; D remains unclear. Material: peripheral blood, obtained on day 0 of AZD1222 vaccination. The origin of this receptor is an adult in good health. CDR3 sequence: CASSGALAQHF. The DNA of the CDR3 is TGTGCCAGCAGTGGAGCATTGGCCCAGCATTTT.